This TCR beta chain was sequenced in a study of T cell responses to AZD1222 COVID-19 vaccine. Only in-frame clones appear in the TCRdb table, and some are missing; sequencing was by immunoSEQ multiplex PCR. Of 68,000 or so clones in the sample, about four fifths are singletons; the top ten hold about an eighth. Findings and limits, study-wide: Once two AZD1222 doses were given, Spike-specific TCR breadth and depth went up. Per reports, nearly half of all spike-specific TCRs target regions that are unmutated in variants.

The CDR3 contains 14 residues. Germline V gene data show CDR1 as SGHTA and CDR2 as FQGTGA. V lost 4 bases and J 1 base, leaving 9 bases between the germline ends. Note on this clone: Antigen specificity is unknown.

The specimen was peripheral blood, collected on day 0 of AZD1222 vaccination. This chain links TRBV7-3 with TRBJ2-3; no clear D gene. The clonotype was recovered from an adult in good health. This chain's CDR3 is CASSSGQGTDTQYF. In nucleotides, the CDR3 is TGTGCCAGCAGCTCCGGGCAGGGCACAGATACGCAGTATTTT.